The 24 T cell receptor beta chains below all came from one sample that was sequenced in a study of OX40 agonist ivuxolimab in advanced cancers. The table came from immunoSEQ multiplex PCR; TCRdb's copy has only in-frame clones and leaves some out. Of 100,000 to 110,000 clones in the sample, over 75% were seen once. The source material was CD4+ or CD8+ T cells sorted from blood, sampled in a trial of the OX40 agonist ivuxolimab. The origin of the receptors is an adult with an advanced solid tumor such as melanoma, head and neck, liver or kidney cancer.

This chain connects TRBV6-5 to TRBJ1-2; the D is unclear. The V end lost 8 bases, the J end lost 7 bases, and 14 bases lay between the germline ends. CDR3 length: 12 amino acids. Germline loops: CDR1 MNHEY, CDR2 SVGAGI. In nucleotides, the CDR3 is TGTGCCAGCGGAGTCAGTGTGCGTGGCTACACCTTC. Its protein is CASGVSVRGYTF.

This CDR3 is CASSVVAGNTGELFF. CDR3 nucleotides: TGTGCCAGCAGCGTAGTGGCAGGGAACACCGGGGAGCTGTTTTTT. The rearrangement uses TRBV9 and TRBJ2-2; no definite D call. With 0 bases removed from V and 1 base from J, the gap between germline ends came to 7 bases. This CDR3 has 15 amino acids. Germline lookup yields CDR1 SGDLS and CDR2 YYNGEE.

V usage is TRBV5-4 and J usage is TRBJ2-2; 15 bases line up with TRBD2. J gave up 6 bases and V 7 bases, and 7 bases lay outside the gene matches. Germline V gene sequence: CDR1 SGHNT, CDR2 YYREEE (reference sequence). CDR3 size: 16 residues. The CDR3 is CASLRTSGGAPGELFF. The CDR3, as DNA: TGTGCCAGCCTCCGGACTAGCGGGGGGGCCCCCGGGGAGCTGTTTTTT.

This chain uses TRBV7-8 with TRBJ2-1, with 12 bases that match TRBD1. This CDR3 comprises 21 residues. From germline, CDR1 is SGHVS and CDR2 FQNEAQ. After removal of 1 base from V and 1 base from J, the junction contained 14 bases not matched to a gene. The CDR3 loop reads CASSLGGQGAIFPLSYNEQFF. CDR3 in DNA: TGTGCCAGCAGCTTAGGGGGACAGGGGGCAATCTTTCCCTTATCCTACAATGAGCAGTTCTTC.

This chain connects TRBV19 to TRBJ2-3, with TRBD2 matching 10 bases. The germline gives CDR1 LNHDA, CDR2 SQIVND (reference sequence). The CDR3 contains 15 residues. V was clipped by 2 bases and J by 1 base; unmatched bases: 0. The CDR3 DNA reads TGTGCCAGTAGTATACTAGCGGGGGGCACAGATACGCAGTATTTT. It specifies CASSILAGGTDTQYF.

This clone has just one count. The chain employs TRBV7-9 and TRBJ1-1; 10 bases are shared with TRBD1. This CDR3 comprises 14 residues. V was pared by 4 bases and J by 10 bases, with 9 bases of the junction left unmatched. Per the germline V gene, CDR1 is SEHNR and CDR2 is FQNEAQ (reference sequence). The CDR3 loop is CASSSTGQGSGAFF. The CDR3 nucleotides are TGTGCCAGCAGCTCGACGGGACAGGGGAGTGGAGCTTTCTTT.

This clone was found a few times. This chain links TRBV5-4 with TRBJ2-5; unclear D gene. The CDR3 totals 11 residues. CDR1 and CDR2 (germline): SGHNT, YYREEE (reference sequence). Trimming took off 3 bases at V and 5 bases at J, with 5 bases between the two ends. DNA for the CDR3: TGTGCCAGCAGCTCCTTTGAGACCCAGTACTTC. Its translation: CASSSFETQYF.

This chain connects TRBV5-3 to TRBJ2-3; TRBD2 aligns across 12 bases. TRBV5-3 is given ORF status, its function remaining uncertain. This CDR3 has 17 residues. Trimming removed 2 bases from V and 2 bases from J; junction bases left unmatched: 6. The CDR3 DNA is TGTGCCAGAAGCTTCTGTCTAGCGGGAGGGGCCACAGATACGCAGTATTTT. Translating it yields CARSFCLAGGATDTQYF.

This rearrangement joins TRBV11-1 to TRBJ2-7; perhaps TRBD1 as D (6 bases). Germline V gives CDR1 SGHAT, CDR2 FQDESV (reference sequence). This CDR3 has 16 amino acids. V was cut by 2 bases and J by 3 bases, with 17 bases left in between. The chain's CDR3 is CASSLSTGTLLYEQYF. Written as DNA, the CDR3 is TGTGCCAGCAGCTTATCCACCGGGACACTACTCTACGAGCAGTACTTC.

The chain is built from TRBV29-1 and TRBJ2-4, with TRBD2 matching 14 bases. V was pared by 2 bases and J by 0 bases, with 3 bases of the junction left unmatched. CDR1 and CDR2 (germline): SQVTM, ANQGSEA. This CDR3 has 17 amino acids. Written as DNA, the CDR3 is TGCAGCGTTGAACTGACTAGCGGGGGGGGAGCCAAAAACATTCAGTACTTC. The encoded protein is CSVELTSGGGAKNIQYF.

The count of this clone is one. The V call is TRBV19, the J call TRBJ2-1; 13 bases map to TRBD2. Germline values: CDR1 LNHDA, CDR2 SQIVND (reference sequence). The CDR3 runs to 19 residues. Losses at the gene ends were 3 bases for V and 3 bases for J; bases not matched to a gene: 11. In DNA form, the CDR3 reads TGTGCCAGTAGTATGTCACTAGCGGGAGGGAACCGGGACTACAATGAGCAGTTCTTC. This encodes CASSMSLAGGNRDYNEQFF. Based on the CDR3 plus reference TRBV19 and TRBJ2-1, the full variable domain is DGGITQSPKYLFRKEGQNVTLSCEQNLNHDAMYWYRQDPGQGLRLIYYSQIVNDFQKGDIAEGYSVSREKKESFPLTVTSAQKNPTAFYLCASSMSLAGGNRDYNEQFFGPGTRLTVL.

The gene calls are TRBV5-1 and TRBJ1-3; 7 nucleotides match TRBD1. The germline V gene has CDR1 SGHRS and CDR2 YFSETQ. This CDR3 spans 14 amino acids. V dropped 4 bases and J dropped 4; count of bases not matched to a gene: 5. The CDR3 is CASSQGGGGNTIYF. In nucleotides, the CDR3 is TGCGCCAGCAGCCAGGGGGGCGGAGGAAACACCATATATTTT.

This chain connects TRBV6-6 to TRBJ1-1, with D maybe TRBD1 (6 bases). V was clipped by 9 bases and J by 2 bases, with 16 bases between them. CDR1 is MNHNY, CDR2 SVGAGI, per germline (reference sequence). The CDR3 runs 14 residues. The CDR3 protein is CASYLGGGNTEAFF. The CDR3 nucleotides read TGTGCCAGTTACCTCGGCGGGGGCAACACTGAAGCTTTCTTT.

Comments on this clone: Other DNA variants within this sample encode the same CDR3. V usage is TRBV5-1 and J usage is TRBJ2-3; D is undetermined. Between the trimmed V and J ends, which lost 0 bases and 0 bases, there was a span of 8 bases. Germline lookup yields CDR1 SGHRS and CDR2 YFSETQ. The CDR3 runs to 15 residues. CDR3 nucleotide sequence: TGCGCCAGCAGCTTGGCTGCGCGAAGCACAGATACGCAGTATTTT. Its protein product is CASSLAARSTDTQYF.

The CDR3 sequence is CASSIKGGGNSPLHF. The DNA for the CDR3 is TGTGCCAGTAGTATAAAGGGAGGGGGGAATTCACCCCTCCACTTT. The chain is built from TRBV19 and TRBJ1-6; D is perhaps TRBD1 (6 bases). Between the trimmed V and J ends, which lost 2 bases and 7 bases, there was a span of 12 bases. The germline V gene encodes CDR1 LNHDA and CDR2 SQIVND (reference sequence). The CDR3 extends over 15 amino acids.

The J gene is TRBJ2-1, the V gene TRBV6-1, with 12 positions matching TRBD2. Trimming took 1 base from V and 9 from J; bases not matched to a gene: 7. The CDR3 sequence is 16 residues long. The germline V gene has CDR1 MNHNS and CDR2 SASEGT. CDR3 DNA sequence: TGTGCCAGCAGTGAAGACCCTAGCGGGAGGGCAGGTGAGCAGTTCTTC. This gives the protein CASSEDPSGRAGEQFF.

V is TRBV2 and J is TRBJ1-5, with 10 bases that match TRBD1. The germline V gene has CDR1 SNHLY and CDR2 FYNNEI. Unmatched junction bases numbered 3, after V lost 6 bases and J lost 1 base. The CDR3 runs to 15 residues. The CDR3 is CASRPGQGSNQPQHF. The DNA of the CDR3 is TGTGCCAGCAGACCGGGACAGGGGAGCAATCAGCCCCAGCATTTT. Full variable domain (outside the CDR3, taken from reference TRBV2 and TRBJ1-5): EPEVTQTPSHQVTQMGQEVILRCVPISNHLYFYWYRQILGQKVEFLVSFYNNEISEKSEIFDDQFSVERPDGSNFTLKIRSTKLEDSAMYFCASRPGQGSNQPQHFGDGTRLSIL.

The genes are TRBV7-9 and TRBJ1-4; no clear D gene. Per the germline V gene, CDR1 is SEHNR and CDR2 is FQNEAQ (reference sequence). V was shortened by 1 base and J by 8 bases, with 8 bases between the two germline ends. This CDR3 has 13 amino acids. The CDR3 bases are TGTGCCAGCAGCTTAGGGGTAGGGGAAAAACTGTTTTTT. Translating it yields CASSLGVGEKLFF.

The CDR3 sequence is CASSKSYRVYNEQFF. In DNA form, the CDR3 reads TGTGCCAGCAGTAAAAGCTACAGGGTCTACAATGAGCAGTTCTTC. The J gene is TRBJ2-1, the V gene TRBV2, with D possibly being TRBD1 (6 bases). CDR1 is SNHLY, CDR2 FYNNEI, per germline. Trimming took 5 bases from V and 3 from J, leaving 14 bases between them. The CDR3 is made up of 15 amino acids.

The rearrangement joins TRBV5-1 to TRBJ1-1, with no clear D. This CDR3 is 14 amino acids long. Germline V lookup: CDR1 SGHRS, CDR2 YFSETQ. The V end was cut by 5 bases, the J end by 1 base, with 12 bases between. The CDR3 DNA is TGCGCCAGCAGTTTGACCTCAGCGAACACTGAAGCTTTCTTT. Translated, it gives CASSLTSANTEAFF.

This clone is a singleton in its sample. CDR3 coding DNA: TGTGCCAGCAGCCCGGAGATCCTTAGCAATCAGCCCCAGCATTTT. It encodes CASSPEILSNQPQHF. This sequence joins TRBV5-8 and TRBJ1-5; D is unclear. The CDR3 loop spans 15 amino acids. The germline V gene encodes CDR1 SGHTS and CDR2 YDEGEE. V was pared by 4 bases and J by 0 bases, with 11 bases between.

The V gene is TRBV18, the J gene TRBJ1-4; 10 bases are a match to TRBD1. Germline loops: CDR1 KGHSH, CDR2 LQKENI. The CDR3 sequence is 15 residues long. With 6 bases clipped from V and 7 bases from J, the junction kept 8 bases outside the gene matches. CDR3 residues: CASSSGQGEGEKLFF. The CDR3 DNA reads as TGTGCCAGCTCTTCAGGACAGGGGGAAGGTGAAAAACTGTTTTTT.

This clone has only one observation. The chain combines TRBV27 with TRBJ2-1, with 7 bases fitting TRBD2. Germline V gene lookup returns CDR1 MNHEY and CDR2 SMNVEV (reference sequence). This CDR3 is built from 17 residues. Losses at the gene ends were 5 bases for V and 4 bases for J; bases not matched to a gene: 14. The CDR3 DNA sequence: TGTGCCAGCAGTAAACGACTAGCCTCCCCCTCATACAATGAGCAGTTCTTC. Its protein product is CASSKRLASPSYNEQFF.

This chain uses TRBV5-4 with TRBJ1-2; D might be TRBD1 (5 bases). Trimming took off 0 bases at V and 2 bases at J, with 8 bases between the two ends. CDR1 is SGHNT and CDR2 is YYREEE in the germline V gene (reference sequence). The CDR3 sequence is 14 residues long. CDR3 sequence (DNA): TGTGCCAGCAGCTTGGCAGGGAAAAACTATGGCTACACCTTC. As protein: CASSLAGKNYGYTF.